These T cell receptor beta chains were read from a single sample in a study of T cells expressing NK-cell markers. TCRdb reprocessed the 5' RACE reads and reports one entry per CDR3 protein, with no DNA. The sample table includes around 550,000 distinct CDR3 sequences. Sequenced input: blood T cells: a sorted CD56 or NKG2C T cell subset, CD4+ or CD8+ T cells, or bulk PBMC T cells (not recorded which). The receptors were gathered from a man aged 18 to 30 in good health. Both conserved end residues are part of each CDR3. Fields, in order: J gene, V gene, CDR3 protein.

j_gene: TRBJ2-1; v_gene: TRBV4-1; CDR3aa: CASSLYFSGGANDEQFF
j_gene: TRBJ2-7; v_gene: TRBV24-1; CDR3aa: CATSDARGSYEQYF
j_gene: TRBJ1-2; v_gene: TRBV12-3/TRBV12-4; CDR3aa: CASSLSTPSYGYTF
j_gene: TRBJ2-7; v_gene: TRBV12-3/TRBV12-4; CDR3aa: CASRSTGQIYEQYF
j_gene: TRBJ2-5; v_gene: TRBV6-5; CDR3aa: CASSYSNFLFQETQYF
j_gene: TRBJ2-7; v_gene: TRBV28; CDR3aa: CASSSHQPKQYF
j_gene: TRBJ2-7; v_gene: TRBV3-1; CDR3aa: CASSAGLAVSYEQYF
j_gene: TRBJ2-5; v_gene: TRBV7-6; CDR3aa: CASSLSTGALQETQYF
j_gene: TRBJ1-1; v_gene: TRBV29-1; CDR3aa: CSVLAGALNTEAFF
j_gene: TRBJ1-1; v_gene: TRBV29-1; CDR3aa: CSTPRQGANTEAFF
j_gene: TRBJ2-1; v_gene: TRBV20-1; CDR3aa: CSAIPPRGEQQFF
j_gene: TRBJ1-2; v_gene: TRBV6-5; CDR3aa: CASSYPGSLGGYTF
j_gene: TRBJ2-5; v_gene: TRBV5-1; CDR3aa: CASSLSDRREETQYF
j_gene: TRBJ2-7; v_gene: TRBV12-3/TRBV12-4; CDR3aa: CASSFGSGGRYYEQYF
j_gene: TRBJ2-1; v_gene: TRBV20-1; CDR3aa: CIALGSSYNEQFF
j_gene: TRBJ2-7; v_gene: TRBV10-3; CDR3aa: CAISDPRLAAAYEQYF
j_gene: TRBJ1-5; v_gene: TRBV12-3/TRBV12-4; CDR3aa: CASSLLATGSFQPQHF
j_gene: TRBJ1-5; v_gene: TRBV5-1; CDR3aa: CASSASWNQPQHF
j_gene: TRBJ2-7; v_gene: TRBV28; CDR3aa: CASSLQTSGPEHPPYEQYF
j_gene: TRBJ2-3; v_gene: TRBV28; CDR3aa: CASSFPTQQGESTDTQYF
j_gene: TRBJ2-3; v_gene: TRBV12-3/TRBV12-4; CDR3aa: CASGSRNWGQYF
j_gene: TRBJ2-5; v_gene: TRBV2; CDR3aa: CATSSGRVETQYF
j_gene: TRBJ1-6; v_gene: TRBV27; CDR3aa: CASSLTGSFSPLHF
j_gene: TRBJ1-6; v_gene: TRBV5-1; CDR3aa: CASSERDTTYNSPLHF
j_gene: TRBJ2-5; v_gene: TRBV13; CDR3aa: CASSLHRATSGKETQYF
j_gene: TRBJ1-1; v_gene: TRBV20-1; CDR3aa: CSATGLRNSEAFF
j_gene: TRBJ1-1; v_gene: TRBV10-3; CDR3aa: CAISNPPGAANTEAFF
j_gene: TRBJ2-1; v_gene: TRBV5-8; CDR3aa: CASSRPGRSLRNEQFF
j_gene: TRBJ2-1; v_gene: TRBV15; CDR3aa: CATSSPGRNEQFF
j_gene: TRBJ1-2; v_gene: TRBV6-2/TRBV6-3; CDR3aa: CASSYGRGVTNYGYTF
j_gene: TRBJ2-7; v_gene: TRBV12-3/TRBV12-4; CDR3aa: CASSLGGVSSYEQYF
j_gene: TRBJ2-2; v_gene: TRBV25-1; CDR3aa: CAGRTGDIGELFF
j_gene: TRBJ2-1; v_gene: TRBV12-3/TRBV12-4; CDR3aa: CASSLRQGRGYNEQFF
j_gene: TRBJ2-3; v_gene: TRBV20-1; CDR3aa: CSARDNSGRASADTQYF
j_gene: TRBJ2-7; v_gene: TRBV20-1; CDR3aa: CSARRLEDPYEQYF
j_gene: TRBJ2-4; v_gene: TRBV7-8; CDR3aa: CASSRNNRNIQYF
j_gene: TRBJ2-5; v_gene: TRBV6-5; CDR3aa: CASSYWARKETQYF
j_gene: TRBJ1-5; v_gene: TRBV20-1; CDR3aa: CSARASKGQYSNQPQHF
j_gene: TRBJ2-1; v_gene: TRBV20-1; CDR3aa: CSASVAGVSYNEQFF
j_gene: TRBJ2-7; v_gene: TRBV14; CDR3aa: CASSQVAGGHEQYF
j_gene: TRBJ1-2; v_gene: TRBV5-1; CDR3aa: CASSLFQRPNGYTF
j_gene: TRBJ2-7; v_gene: TRBV5-1; CDR3aa: CASAYSLNYEQYF
j_gene: TRBJ2-3; v_gene: TRBV20-1; CDR3aa: CSAPGGRLNWDTQYF
j_gene: TRBJ1-5; v_gene: TRBV10-3; CDR3aa: CAISEGRESNQPQHF
j_gene: TRBJ2-1; v_gene: TRBV6-2/TRBV6-3; CDR3aa: CASSQPTGEFYNEQFF
j_gene: TRBJ1-2; v_gene: TRBV14; CDR3aa: CASSQAGTGGSGYTF
j_gene: TRBJ2-2; v_gene: TRBV4-1; CDR3aa: CASSQEGRLGGELFF
j_gene: TRBJ2-3; v_gene: TRBV5-1; CDR3aa: CASSDMGSGAVDTQYF
j_gene: TRBJ2-2; v_gene: TRBV12-3/TRBV12-4; CDR3aa: CAPPRGRANTGELFF
j_gene: TRBJ2-1; v_gene: TRBV4-2; CDR3aa: CASSQDKADIEQFF
j_gene: TRBJ2-3; v_gene: TRBV6-1; CDR3aa: CASRGWEGQDTQYF